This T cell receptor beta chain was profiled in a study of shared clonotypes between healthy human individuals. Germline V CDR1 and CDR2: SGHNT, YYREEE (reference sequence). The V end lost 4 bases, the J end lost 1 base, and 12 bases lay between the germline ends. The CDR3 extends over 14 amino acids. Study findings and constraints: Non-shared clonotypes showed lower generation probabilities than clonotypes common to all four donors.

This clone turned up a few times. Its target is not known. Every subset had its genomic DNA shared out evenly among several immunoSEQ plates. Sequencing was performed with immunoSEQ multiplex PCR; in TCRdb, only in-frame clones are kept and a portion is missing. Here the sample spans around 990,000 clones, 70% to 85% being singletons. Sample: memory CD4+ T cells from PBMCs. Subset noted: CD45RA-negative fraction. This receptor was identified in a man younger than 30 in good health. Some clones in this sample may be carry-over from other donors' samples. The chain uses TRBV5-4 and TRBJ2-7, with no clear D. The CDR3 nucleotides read TGTGCCAGCAGCCCCAAGGTTGGGTCCTACGAGCAGTACTTC. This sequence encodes CASSPKVGSYEQYF.